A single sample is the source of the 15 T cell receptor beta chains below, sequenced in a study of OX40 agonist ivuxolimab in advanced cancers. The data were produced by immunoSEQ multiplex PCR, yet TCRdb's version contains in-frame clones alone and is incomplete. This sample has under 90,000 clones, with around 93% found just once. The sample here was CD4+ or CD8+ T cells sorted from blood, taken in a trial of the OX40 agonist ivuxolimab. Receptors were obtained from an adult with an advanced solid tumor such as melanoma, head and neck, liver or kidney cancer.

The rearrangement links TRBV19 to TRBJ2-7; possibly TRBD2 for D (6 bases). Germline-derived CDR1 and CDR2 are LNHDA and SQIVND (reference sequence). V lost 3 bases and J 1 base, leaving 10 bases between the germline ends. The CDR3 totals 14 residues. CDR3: CASSIVGGSYEQYF. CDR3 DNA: TGTGCCAGTAGTATCGTAGGAGGGTCCTACGAGCAGTACTTC.

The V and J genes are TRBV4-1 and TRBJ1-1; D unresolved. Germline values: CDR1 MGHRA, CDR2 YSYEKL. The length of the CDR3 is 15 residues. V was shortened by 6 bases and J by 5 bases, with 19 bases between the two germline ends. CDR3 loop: CASSRPIGWETEAFF. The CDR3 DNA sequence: TGCGCCAGCAGTCGTCCTATAGGGTGGGAGACTGAAGCTTTCTTT.

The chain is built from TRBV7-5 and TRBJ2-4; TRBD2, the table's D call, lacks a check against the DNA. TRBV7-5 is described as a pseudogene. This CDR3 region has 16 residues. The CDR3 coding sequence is TGTGCCAGAAGCTTGCGGACGTACGGGAACGAAAACATTCAGTACTTC. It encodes CARSLRTYGNENIQYF.

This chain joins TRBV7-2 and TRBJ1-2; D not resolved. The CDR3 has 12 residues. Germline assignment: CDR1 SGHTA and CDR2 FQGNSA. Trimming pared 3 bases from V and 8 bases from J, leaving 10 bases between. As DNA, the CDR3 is TGTGCCAGCAGCTTCGATGGCCTGGGCTACACCTTC. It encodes CASSFDGLGYTF.

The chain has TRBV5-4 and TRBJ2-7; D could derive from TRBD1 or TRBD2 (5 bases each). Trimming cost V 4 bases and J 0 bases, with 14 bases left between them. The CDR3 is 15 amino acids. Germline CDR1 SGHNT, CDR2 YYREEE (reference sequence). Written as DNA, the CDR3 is TGTGCCAGCAGCCCCCGGGACCGGGCCTCCTACGAGCAGTACTTC. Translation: CASSPRDRASYEQYF.

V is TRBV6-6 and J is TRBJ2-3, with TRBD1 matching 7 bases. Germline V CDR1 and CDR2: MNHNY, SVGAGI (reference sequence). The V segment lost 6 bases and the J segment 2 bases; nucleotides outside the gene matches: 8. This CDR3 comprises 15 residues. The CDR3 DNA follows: TGTGCCAGCAGCAACAACAGGGGCTTCACAGATACGCAGTATTTT. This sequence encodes CASSNNRGFTDTQYF.

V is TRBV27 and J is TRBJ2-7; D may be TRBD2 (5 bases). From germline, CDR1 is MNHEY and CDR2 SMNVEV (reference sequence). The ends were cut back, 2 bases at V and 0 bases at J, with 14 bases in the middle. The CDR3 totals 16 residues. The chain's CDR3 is CASSLTPGLSSYEQYF. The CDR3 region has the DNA TGTGCCAGCAGTTTAACCCCGGGGTTGAGCTCCTACGAGCAGTACTTC.

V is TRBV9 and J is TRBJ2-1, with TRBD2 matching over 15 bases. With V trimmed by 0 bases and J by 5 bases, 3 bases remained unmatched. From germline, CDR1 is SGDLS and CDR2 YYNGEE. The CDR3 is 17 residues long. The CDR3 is CASSVVGTSGGHNEQFF. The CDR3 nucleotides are TGTGCCAGCAGCGTAGTTGGGACTAGCGGGGGGCACAATGAGCAGTTCTTC.

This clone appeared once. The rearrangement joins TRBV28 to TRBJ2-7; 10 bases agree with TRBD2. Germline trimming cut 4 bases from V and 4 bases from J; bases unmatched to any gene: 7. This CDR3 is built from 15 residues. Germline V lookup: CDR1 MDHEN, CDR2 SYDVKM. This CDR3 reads CASSYPTSGVYEQYF. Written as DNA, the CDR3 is TGTGCCAGCAGTTACCCAACTAGCGGGGTGTACGAGCAGTACTTC.

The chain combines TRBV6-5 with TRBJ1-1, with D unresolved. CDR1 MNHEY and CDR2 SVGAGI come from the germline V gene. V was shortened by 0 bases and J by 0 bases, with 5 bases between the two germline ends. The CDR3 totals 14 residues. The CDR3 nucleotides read TGTGCCAGCAGTTACTCGGGCATGAACACTGAAGCTTTCTTT. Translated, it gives CASSYSGMNTEAFF.

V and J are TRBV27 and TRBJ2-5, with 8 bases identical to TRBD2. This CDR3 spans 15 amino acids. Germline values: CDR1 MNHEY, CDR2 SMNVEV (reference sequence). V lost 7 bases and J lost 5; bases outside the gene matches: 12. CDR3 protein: CASTRSGDLRETQYF. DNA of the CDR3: TGTGCCAGCACCCGTAGCGGGGACCTCCGGGAGACCCAGTACTTC.

This chain's CDR3 is CASSEFSGELFF. CDR3 sequence (DNA): TGTGCCAGCAGCGAGTTCAGCGGGGAGCTGTTTTTT. The chain uses TRBV7-3 and TRBJ2-2, with D uncertain. Germline lookup yields CDR1 SGHTA and CDR2 FQGTGA. V lost 5 bases and J lost 7, with 8 bases in between. The CDR3 extends over 12 amino acids.

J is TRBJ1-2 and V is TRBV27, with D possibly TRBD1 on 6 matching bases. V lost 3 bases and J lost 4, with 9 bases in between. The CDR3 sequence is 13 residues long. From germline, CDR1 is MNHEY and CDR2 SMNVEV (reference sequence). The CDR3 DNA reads TGTGCCAGCAGTTTGGGGGCCCCCTATGGCTACACCTTC. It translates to CASSLGAPYGYTF.

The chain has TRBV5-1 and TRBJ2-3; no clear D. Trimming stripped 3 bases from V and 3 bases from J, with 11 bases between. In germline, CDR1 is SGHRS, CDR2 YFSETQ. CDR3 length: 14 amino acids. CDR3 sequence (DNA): TGCGCCAGCAGCTCCCGACTGGGGACAGATACGCAGTATTTT. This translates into CASSSRLGTDTQYF.

The CDR3 bases are TGTGCCAGCAGCTTACATCAGGGAGAGACCCAGTACTTC. Its protein is CASSLHQGETQYF. The J gene is TRBJ2-5, the V gene TRBV7-8; D perhaps matches TRBD1 (5 bases). V lost 2 bases to trimming and J lost 4 bases, with 8 bases between them. CDR1 is SGHVS, CDR2 FQNEAQ, per germline. This CDR3 contains 13 residues.